The sequence of this T cell receptor beta chain was determined in a study of cytomegalovirus exposure and HLA in healthy donors. At the time of sampling, donors were nominally healthy, though unrecorded immune exposures were likely. A multiplex PCR was run with 60 Vbeta primers and 13 Jbeta primers. TCRdb keeps only in-frame clones here, not all; method: immunoSEQ multiplex PCR. The sample lists around 160,000 clones; about three quarters were seen once. The germline gives CDR1 SGHAT, CDR2 FQNNGV. This CDR3 has 15 amino acids. Trimming cost V 5 bases and J 0 bases, with 10 bases left between them. The receptor was isolated from a man aged 40-49 years in good health and CMV-seropositive. V is TRBV11-2 and J is TRBJ1-4; D is uncertain. The sample consisted of PBMCs. CDR3 DNA: TGTGCCAGCAGCCGTATAGTTGCAACTAATGAAAAACTGTTTTTT. Its translation: CASSRIVATNEKLFF.